These T cell receptor beta chains were read from a single sample in a study of blood T cell repertoires in COVID-19. Sequencing used immunoSEQ multiplex PCR; TCRdb keeps in-frame clones, though not all of them. The sample records about 130,000 clones, 75% to 90% being singletons. Source material: peripheral blood. The receptors were gathered from a man aged 70 or older with acute or convalescent COVID-19. Both conserved end residues are part of each CDR3. The D gene is left open where the match is weak. Only part of the rows carry a size: once, few, many, or a class if the clone is expanded.

>TRBJ2-5|TRBV4-2|-|TRBD1
TGTGCCAGCAGCCCCGACAGGGTGGGGGTATCGAGCCAGTACTTC
CASSPDRVGVSSQYF
>TRBJ2-7|TRBV13|once|-
TGTGCCAGCAGCTTAGTCGGAGAGGACTCCTACGAGCAGTACTTC
CASSLVGEDSYEQYF
>TRBJ1-4|TRBV6-5|-|TRBD1
TGTGCCAGCAGTTACACCGGGACAGGGGATGAAAAACTGTTTTTT
CASSYTGTGDEKLFF
>TRBJ2-1|TRBV5-1|-|TRBD2
TGCGCCAGCAGCTTGGTTCGTAGCGGGGGGGCCGGTTCCTACAATGAGCAGTTCTTC
CASSLVRSGGAGSYNEQFF
>TRBJ1-5|TRBV6-5|-|-
TGTGCCAGCAGTCCCGGGACAAGTCGGAATCAGCCCCAGCATTTT
CASSPGTSRNQPQHF
>TRBJ1-5|TRBV6-6|-|TRBD1
TGTGCCAGCAGTTTCGGGACAGCATATCAGCCCCAGCATTTT
CASSFGTAYQPQHF
>TRBJ2-7|TRBV15|-|-
TGTGCCACCAGGGACAGCCAGTCATACGAGCAGTACTTC
CATRDSQSYEQYF
>TRBJ1-2|TRBV7-2|once|TRBD1
TGTGCCAGCAGCTTACGTCCCGACAGGGGGATCTATGGCTACACCTTC
CASSLRPDRGIYGYTF
>TRBJ2-7|TRBV28|-|-
TGTGCCAGCAGCCCCCCTCGTGGCAGGGGTTACGAGCAGTACTTC
CASSPPRGRGYEQYF
>TRBJ1-6|TRBV18|-|TRBD1
TGTGCCAGCTCCCATTCGGGGACAGCGTTAAACTCACCCCTCCACTTT
CASSHSGTALNSPLHF
>TRBJ2-5|TRBV5-1|once|-
TGCGCCAGCAGCTCGGGAGACCGAGAGACCCAGTACTTC
CASSSGDRETQYF
>TRBJ2-5|TRBV3-1/TRBV3-2|-|-
TGTGCCAGCAGCCAAGAGGGACTGGCGCGGAAGACCCAGTACTTC
CASSQEGLARKTQYF
>TRBJ2-7|TRBV3-1/TRBV3-2|once|TRBD2
TGTGCCAGCAGCCGTGGCGGGGGACTAGCATCCCACGAGCAGTACTTC
CASSRGGGLASHEQYF
>TRBJ1-2|TRBV18|once|-
TGTGCCAGCTCACCACGCGGCGGGGATGGCTACACCTTC
CASSPRGGDGYTF